This T cell receptor (beta chain) was recorded in a study of OX40 agonist ivuxolimab in advanced cancers. On the study more broadly: An agonistic anti-OX40 (CD134) antibody, ivuxolimab, was used to treat the patients. Head and neck, renal cell, melanoma or hepatocellular carcinoma were the cancers that dose-escalation patients had. Patients were infused with ivuxolimab every 2 weeks at 0.01 to 10 mg/kg.

Study results and caveats: People who partly responded at 0.1-3.0 mg/kg had some of the least clonal expansion seen.

Measured with immunoSEQ multiplex PCR; TCRdb has only the in-frame clones, and not every one. This sample yields tens of thousands of clones, of which around 80% are seen a single time; 5.5% to 6% belongs to the top ten. On this clone itself: Antigen specificity is unknown.

The clonotype originates from an adult with an advanced solid tumor such as melanoma, head and neck, liver or kidney cancer. This material consisted of CD4+ or CD8+ T cells sorted from blood, taken in a trial of the OX40 agonist ivuxolimab.

The chain's CDR3 is CASSSLAGAGNEQFF. CDR3 bases: TGTGCCAGCAGCTCTCTAGCGGGAGCCGGCAATGAGCAGTTCTTC. The V call is TRBV27, the J call TRBJ2-1; 10 bases line up with TRBD2. This CDR3 is 15 amino acids long. Germline V lookup: CDR1 MNHEY, CDR2 SMNVEV (reference sequence). With 6 bases clipped from V and 6 bases from J, the junction kept 8 bases outside the gene matches.